This TCR beta chain is drawn from a study of a mutant IDH1 vaccine in newly diagnosed glioma. The time point is: baseline, week 1 (first vaccination visit). Treatment described: pre-vaccination baseline after standard-of-care therapy. Here immunoSEQ multiplex PCR was the method, and the copy in TCRdb shows in-frame clones only, minus some. This table holds 98,000 or so clones, 70% to 90% found once. The sequence came from a woman aged 45 to 65 with glioma. Specimen: PBMCs, collected from a glioma patient treated with radiotherapy, temozolomide or both.

CDR3 in DNA: TGTGCCAGCAGCCGTTCAGAGTTAGCGGACACCGGGGAGCTGTTTTTT. Encoded protein: CASSRSELADTGELFF. The V and J genes are TRBV7-9 and TRBJ2-2, with TRBD2 as a possible D gene (6 bases). CDR3 length equals 16 residues. Trimming removed 5 bases from V and 3 bases from J, with 16 bases in between. In germline, CDR1 is SEHNR, CDR2 FQNEAQ (reference sequence).